The clone carrying this T cell receptor beta chain was seen a handful of times. The target antigen is unknown. The V and J ends lost 3 bases and 8 bases, in that order; junction bases with no gene match: 2. CDR1 and CDR2 (germline): SGHDT, YYEEEE. This CDR3 region has 13 residues. This sample stems from a study of T cell repertoires in cytomegalovirus infection. Study-level information: Public TCR beta signatures were indicative of both CMV infection and a matching HLA type.

TCRdb passed the reads through MiXCR, listing each CDR3 protein once. The table includes roughly 100,000 distinct CDR3 sequences, approximately 15% detected once. Study observations and caveats: The study identified carriers of CMV plus the relevant HLA from cumulative public TCR beta family frequency. There were HLA-C-restricted CMV-specific TCR beta clonotypes dominating the ex vivo response.

The sequence was collected from a human donor in good health (CMV status not recorded). Some clones in this sample may be carry-over from other donors' samples. Sequencing used PBMCs. J is TRBJ2-1 and V is TRBV5-6, with 10 bases fitting TRBD1. The CDR3 DNA sequence: TGTGCCAGCAGCTGGGACAGGGGAGATGAGCAGTTCTTC. As protein: CASSWDRGDEQFF. The full variable domain, rest sourced from reference TRBV5-6 and TRBJ2-1, is DAGVTQSPTHLIKTRGQQVTLRCSPKSGHDTVSWYQQALGQGPQFIFQYYEEEERQRGNFPDRFSGHQFPNYSSELNVNALLLGDSALYLCASSWDRGDEQFFGPGTRLTVL.